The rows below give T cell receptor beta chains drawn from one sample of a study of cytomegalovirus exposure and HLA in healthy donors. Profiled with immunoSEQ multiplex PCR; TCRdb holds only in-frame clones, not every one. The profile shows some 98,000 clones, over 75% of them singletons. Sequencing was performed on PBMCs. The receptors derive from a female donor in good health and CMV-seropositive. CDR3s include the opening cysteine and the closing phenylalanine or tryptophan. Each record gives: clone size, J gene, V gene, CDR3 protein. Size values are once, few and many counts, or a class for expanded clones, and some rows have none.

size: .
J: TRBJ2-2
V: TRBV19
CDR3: CASSISLPDTGELFF

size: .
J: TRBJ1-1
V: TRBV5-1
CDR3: CASSLGPEGAWNTEAFF

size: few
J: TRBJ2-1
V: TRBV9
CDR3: CASSVRTGLALGEGYNEQFF

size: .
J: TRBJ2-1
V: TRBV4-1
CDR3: CASSPQSIGGSSYNEQFF

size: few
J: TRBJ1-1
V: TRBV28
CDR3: CASSLGGSGGYTEAFF

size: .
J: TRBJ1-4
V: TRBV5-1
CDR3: CASSLGGTGGGKLFF

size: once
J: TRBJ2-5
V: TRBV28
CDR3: CASRTPRLRDSLRETQYF

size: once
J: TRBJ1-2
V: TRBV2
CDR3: CASSEQQGYGYTF

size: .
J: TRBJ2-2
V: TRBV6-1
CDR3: CASSESGIGELFF

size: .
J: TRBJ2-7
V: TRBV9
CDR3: CASSTPGTGSSEQYF

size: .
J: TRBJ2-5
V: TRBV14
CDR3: CASSQDLRGSYQETQYF

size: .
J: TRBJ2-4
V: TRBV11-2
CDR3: CASSSLSKNIQYF

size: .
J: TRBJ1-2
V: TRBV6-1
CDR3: CASSEEGQGLGGYTF

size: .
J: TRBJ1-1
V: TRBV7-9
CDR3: CASSHSIGAGTEAFF

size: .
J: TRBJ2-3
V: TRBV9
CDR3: CASSAGLAGPTDTQYF

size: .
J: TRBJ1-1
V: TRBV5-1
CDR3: CASTQGFAEAFF

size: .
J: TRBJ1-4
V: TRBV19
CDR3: CASGTGRSTNEKLFF

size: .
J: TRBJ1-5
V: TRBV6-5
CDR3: CASSSRGKRQPQHF

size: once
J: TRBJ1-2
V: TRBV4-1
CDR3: CASSHLGQGDYGYTF

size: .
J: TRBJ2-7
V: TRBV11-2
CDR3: CASSLEGGHTPYEQYF

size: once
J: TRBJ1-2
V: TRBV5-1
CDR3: CASSPHGDRGAYGYTF

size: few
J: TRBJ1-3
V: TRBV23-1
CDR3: CASSPGHHSGNTIYF

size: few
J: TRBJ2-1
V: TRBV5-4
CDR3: CASSPGQLSYNEQFF

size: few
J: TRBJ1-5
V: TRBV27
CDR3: CASSPPAGEPQHF